This T cell receptor beta chain stems from a study of early T cells in non-severe SARS-CoV-2 infection. TCRdb re-analysed the 5' RACE reads in MiXCR, keeping a single row per CDR3 protein. The data show 70,000 or so distinct CDR3 sequences, roughly a tenth seen once. This TCR was sampled from an adult who was a healthcare worker with PCR-confirmed SARS-CoV-2 infection or an uninfected control (not recorded which). The sequenced sample consisted of whole blood.

CDR3 loop: CASMDRGDGYTF. CDR3 coding DNA: TGTGCCAGCATGGACAGAGGAGATGGCTACACCTTC. The chain is built from TRBV25-1 and TRBJ1-2; D is perhaps TRBD1 (6 bases). Germline V gene lookup returns CDR1 MGHDK and CDR2 SYGVNS. V dropped 7 bases and J dropped 6 bases, with 12 bases sitting between them. The CDR3 is 12 amino acids.